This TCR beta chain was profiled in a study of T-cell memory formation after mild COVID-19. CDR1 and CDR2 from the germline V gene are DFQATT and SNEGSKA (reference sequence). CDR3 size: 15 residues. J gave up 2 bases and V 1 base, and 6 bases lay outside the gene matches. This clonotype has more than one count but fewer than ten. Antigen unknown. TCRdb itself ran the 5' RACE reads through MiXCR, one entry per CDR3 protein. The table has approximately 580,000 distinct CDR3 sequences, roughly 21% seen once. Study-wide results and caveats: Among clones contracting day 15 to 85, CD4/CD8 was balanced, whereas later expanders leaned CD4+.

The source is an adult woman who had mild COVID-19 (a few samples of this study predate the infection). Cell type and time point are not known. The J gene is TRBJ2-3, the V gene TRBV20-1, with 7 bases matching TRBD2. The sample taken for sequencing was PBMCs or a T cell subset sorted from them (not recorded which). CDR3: CSARVALAVTDTQYF. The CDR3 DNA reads TGCAGTGCTAGAGTGGCTCTAGCGGTCACAGATACGCAGTATTTT.